This T cell receptor beta chain was found in a study of T cell changes during pregnancy in multiple sclerosis. V lost 0 bases and J 6 bases, leaving 5 bases between the germline ends. Germline V lookup: CDR1 SGDLS, CDR2 YYNGEE. The CDR3 loop spans 12 amino acids. Profiling relied on immunoSEQ multiplex PCR, and the TCRdb table lists in-frame clones only, not all of them. The repertoire consists of about 46,000 clones, with approximately 90% occurring once and the leading ten covering 2.9%. In this sample, this clone is medium-sized. The chain employs TRBV9 and TRBJ2-3; D not resolved. The TCR originated in a female donor with multiple sclerosis, enrolled in a pregnancy study. The sequenced sample was CD8+ T cells from peripheral blood mononuclear cells, obtained in the second trimester of pregnancy. The CDR3 region is CASSVERDTQYF. The CDR3 DNA follows: TGTGCCAGCAGCGTAGAGAGGGATACGCAGTATTTT. Using reference TRBV9 and TRBJ2-3 for the parts outside the CDR3, the full variable domain is DSGVTQTPKHLITATGQRVTLRCSPRSGDLSVYWYQQSLDQGLQFLIQYYNGEERAKGNILERFSAQQFPDLHSELNLSSLELGDSALYFCASSVERDTQYFGPGTRLTVL.